Presented here are 14 T cell receptor beta chains from one specimen sequenced in a study of technical replicates of blood from a handful of donors. Measured with immunoSEQ multiplex PCR; TCRdb has only the in-frame clones, and not every one. The sample gives around 69,000 clones, approximately 96% of which show up once; 0.2% to 0.25% is in the top ten. Sequencing was performed on T cells isolated from PBMCs. The receptors here all came from a human donor in good health.

V gene TRBV7-9 combines with J gene TRBJ1-1; D is ambiguous. Trimming removed 6 bases from V and 7 bases from J, with 6 bases in between. CDR1 and CDR2 from the germline V gene are SEHNR and FQNEAQ (reference sequence). The CDR3 loop spans 10 amino acids. The CDR3 is CASSLLEAFF. The CDR3 nucleotides are TGTGCCAGCAGTTTACTTGAAGCTTTCTTT.

The chain employs TRBV6-1 and TRBJ1-5, with 9 bases that match TRBD1. The V segment lost 6 bases and the J segment 4 bases; nucleotides outside the gene matches: 4. The CDR3 contains 14 residues. Per the germline V gene, CDR1 is MNHNS and CDR2 is SASEGT. CDR3 sequence reads: CASRGQGPNQPQHF. CDR3 DNA sequence: TGTGCCAGCAGGGGACAGGGCCCGAATCAGCCCCAGCATTTT.

The V gene is TRBV2, the J gene TRBJ2-7; D is perhaps TRBD1 (6 bases). This CDR3 has 14 amino acids. Germline CDR1 SNHLY, CDR2 FYNNEI. V was pared by 7 bases and J by 2 bases, with 15 bases between. CDR3 nucleotides: TGTGCCAGCATTGCCGTAGACAGGACCTACGAGCAGTACTTC. This sequence encodes CASIAVDRTYEQYF.

This clone came up once. J is TRBJ1-2 and V is TRBV5-4; D remains unclear. The CDR3 has 17 amino acids. Trimming took off 4 bases at V and 7 bases at J, with 26 bases between the two ends. Germline V gene data show CDR1 as SGHNT and CDR2 as YYREEE (reference sequence). CDR3 nucleotides: TGTGCCAGCAGCCCGTGGGGAGGGCCCCTCACCTCCGCTGGCTACACCTTC. Amino acid sequence: CASSPWGGPLTSAGYTF.

This CDR3 is CASSEVTISGNTIYF. Here the CDR3 DNA reads TGTGCCAGCAGTGAGGTCACAATCTCTGGAAACACCATATATTTT. The rearrangement links TRBV6-1 to TRBJ1-3; D gene unclear. Germline CDR1 reads MNHNS; CDR2 reads SASEGT. The V gene lost 3 bases and the J gene lost 0 bases, with 9 bases spanning the gap. This CDR3 is built from 15 residues.

This clone was detected only once. J is TRBJ1-1 and V is TRBV7-9; perhaps TRBD1 as D (6 bases). This CDR3 spans 15 amino acids. Germline V gene sequence: CDR1 SEHNR, CDR2 FQNEAQ (reference sequence). Trimming cost V 7 bases and J 0 bases, with 15 bases left between them. The CDR3 loop reads CASTQDSNMNTEAFF. CDR3 coding DNA: TGTGCCAGCACCCAGGACAGCAACATGAACACTGAAGCTTTCTTT.

The chain is built from TRBV7-9 and TRBJ2-1; perhaps TRBD2 as D (6 bases). The CDR3 is 16 residues long. The germline V and J ends were trimmed by 3 bases and 1 base, with 13 bases remaining between them. In germline, CDR1 is SEHNR, CDR2 FQNEAQ (reference sequence). The CDR3 nucleotides are TGTGCCAGCAGCTTGATTGCGGGGTTTTCCTACAATGAGCAGTTCTTC. Translated, it gives CASSLIAGFSYNEQFF.

This chain uses TRBV29-1 with TRBJ1-2; tentatively, D is TRBD1 (5 bases). In germline, CDR1 is SQVTM, CDR2 ANQGSEA. The CDR3 contains 13 residues. Trimming cost V 8 bases and J 4 bases, with 17 bases left between them. The CDR3 bases are TGCAGCTTTAGGGGATCCATGGGCTATGGCTACACCTTC. Protein product: CSFRGSMGYGYTF. Full variable domain (remainder filled in from reference TRBV29-1 and TRBJ1-2): SAVISQKPSRDICQRGTSLTIQCQVDSQVTMMFWYRQQPGQSLTLIATANQGSEATYESGFVIDKFPISRPNLTFSTLTVSNMSPEDSSIYLCSFRGSMGYGYTFGSGTRLTVV.

The V gene is TRBV19, the J gene TRBJ1-2, with 8 bases that match TRBD1. The CDR3 spans 15 residues. V lost 4 bases to trimming and J lost 3 bases; unmatched junction nucleotides: 7. Germline CDR1 is LNHDA and CDR2 is SQIVND (reference sequence). CDR3 DNA sequence: TGTGCCAGTAGTACCGACAGGGGTTTCGACTATGGCTACACCTTC. Translating gives CASSTDRGFDYGYTF.

V usage is TRBV4-1 and J usage is TRBJ2-2; D remains ambiguous. Germline V lookup: CDR1 MGHRA, CDR2 YSYEKL. V shed 0 bases and J shed 4 bases, with 12 bases lying between them. The length of the CDR3 is 16 residues. For the CDR3, the DNA is TGCGCCAGCAGCCAAGATAAATTAGTACTCACCGGGGAGCTGTTTTTT. Its translation is CASSQDKLVLTGELFF.

The genes are TRBV4-1 and TRBJ2-7; 7 nucleotides align to TRBD1. This CDR3 is 16 amino acids long. Germline CDR1 is MGHRA and CDR2 is YSYEKL. The J segment lost 0 bases and the V segment lost 1 base, leaving 6 bases of the junction unmatched. The CDR3 DNA sequence: TGCGCCAGCAGCCAAGGAAAAGGGGGCAGCTCCTACGAGCAGTACTTC. Translation gives CASSQGKGGSSYEQYF.

The rearrangement uses TRBV10-2 and TRBJ2-2; D remains unclear. The V gene lost 6 bases and the J gene lost 2 bases, with 13 bases spanning the gap. This CDR3 has 15 residues. Germline assignment: CDR1 WSHSY and CDR2 SAAADI. The DNA for the CDR3 is TGCGCCAGCAGCGACACCTACTCAAACACCGGGGAGCTGTTTTTT. This gives the protein CASSDTYSNTGELFF.

V and J are TRBV30 and TRBJ2-7; 7 nucleotides align to TRBD1. This CDR3 has 17 residues. The V and J ends lost 2 bases and 0 bases, in that order; junction bases with no gene match: 13. Per germline, CDR1 GTSNPN and CDR2 SVGIG (reference sequence). CDR3 sequence: CAWSKATQQGTSYEQYF. In DNA, the CDR3 is TGTGCCTGGAGTAAGGCCACACAACAGGGGACCTCCTACGAGCAGTACTTC.

The V gene is TRBV6-8, the J gene TRBJ1-2; D gene uncertain. Germline-derived CDR1 and CDR2 are MNHGY and SAAAGT. Trimming stripped 8 bases from V and 3 bases from J, with 13 bases between. The length of the CDR3 is 13 residues. The CDR3, as DNA: TGTGCCAGCTGGCCGCTGCCCCACTATGGCTACACCTTC. Residues: CASWPLPHYGYTF.